This entry lists 15 T cell receptor beta chains sequenced from one sample in a study of human T cells and chemical hapten exposure. TCRdb redid the calling of the RACE reads with MiXCR, one entry per CDR3 protein. The sample lists 55,000 to 75,000 distinct CDR3 sequences, under 15% seen once, with 2.4% in the top ten. Time point reported: patch test 3, about 24 weeks after DPC sensitization. Treatment described: therapeutic diphenylcyclopropenone sensitization with weekly scalp DPC. Sequencing was performed on whole blood, taken in connection with sensitization to the hapten diphenylcyclopropenone (DPC). These receptors all stem from a man aged 30 to 45 with alopecia areata. Some clones in this sample may be carry-over from other donors' samples.

This clonotype appeared many times. The genes are TRBV20-1 and TRBJ1-5; D ambiguous. Germline CDR1 reads DFQATT; CDR2 reads SNEGSKA (reference sequence). V lost 6 bases, J lost 4 bases, and 19 bases lay in between. The CDR3 is 15 residues long. CDR3 DNA sequence: TGCAGTGCGACCCTGGGCTCCCCACTTAATCAGCCCCAGCATTTT. It codes for CSATLGSPLNQPQHF.

This clonotype was detected only a few times. The chain recombines TRBV9 with TRBJ2-3; D is possibly TRBD2 (6 bases). Germline V CDR1 and CDR2: SGDLS, YYNGEE. Trimming cost V 1 base and J 4 bases, with 13 bases left between them. The CDR3 totals 15 residues. The CDR3 here is CASSVNYGEADTQYF. The CDR3 DNA sequence: TGTGCCAGCAGCGTAAATTACGGGGAGGCAGATACGCAGTATTTT.

This clonotype has ten or more counts. V is TRBV20-1 and J is TRBJ2-1; D possibly corresponds to TRBD2 (6 bases). The V gene's germline CDR1 is DFQATT and CDR2 SNEGSKA (reference sequence). The CDR3 totals 15 residues. V was clipped by 4 bases and J by 6 bases, with 19 bases between them. CDR3 in amino acids: CSAILTTGSTNEQFF. The CDR3 DNA sequence: TGCAGTGCTATCCTGACAACCGGGAGTACCAATGAGCAGTTCTTC.

This clonotype was counted ten times or more. The V and J genes are TRBV4-1 and TRBJ2-6; D is unresolved. This CDR3 comprises 18 residues. Germline values: CDR1 MGHRA, CDR2 YSYEKL. The V end was cut by 4 bases, the J end by 0 bases, with 16 bases between. The CDR3, as DNA: TGCGCCAGCAGCCCCCTGGCAGGCCCCAGCTCTGGGGCCAACGTCCTGACTTTC. Encoded protein: CASSPLAGPSSGANVLTF.

There are many counts of this clonotype. The V and J genes are TRBV4-3 and TRBJ2-3; 7 bases agree with TRBD2. J was trimmed by 1 base and V by 1 base; bases with no gene match: 5. The CDR3 loop spans 16 amino acids. From germline, CDR1 is LGHNA and CDR2 YSLEER. CDR3 bases: TGCGCCAGCAGCCAAGTACTGGGACTACGCACAGATACGCAGTATTTT. Protein: CASSQVLGLRTDTQYF.

The chain links TRBV9 to TRBJ2-7, with D perhaps assigned TRBD1 or TRBD2 (5 bases each). V lost 1 base to trimming and J lost 0 bases, with 8 bases between them. The CDR3 sequence is 14 residues long. CDR1 and CDR2 from the germline V gene are SGDLS and YYNGEE. The CDR3 bases are TGTGCCAGCAGCGTACTGGGGACCTCCTACGAGCAGTACTTC. This sequence encodes CASSVLGTSYEQYF.

The chain combines TRBV3-1 with TRBJ1-6; D gene uncertain. The germline V gene has CDR1 LGHDT and CDR2 YNNKEL (reference sequence). This CDR3 comprises 13 residues. V lost 5 bases, J lost 10 bases, and 12 bases lay in between. CDR3 loop: CASSSSRASPLHF. In DNA form, the CDR3 reads TGTGCCAGCAGCTCTTCCCGGGCCTCACCCCTCCACTTT.

The gene calls are TRBV5-1 and TRBJ2-5, with D uncertain. The V gene's germline CDR1 is SGHRS and CDR2 YFSETQ. The V end lost 4 bases, the J end lost 2 bases, and 9 bases lay between the germline ends. CDR3 length equals 13 residues. CDR3 DNA sequence: TGCGCCAGCAGCAACAAGGAACAAGAGACCCAGTACTTC. Translating gives CASSNKEQETQYF.

This clonotype appeared many times. The chain joins TRBV24-1 to TRBJ2-1; D is unclear. Germline CDR1 KGHDR, CDR2 SFDVKD. The CDR3 has 16 amino acids. The V end lost 0 bases, the J end lost 1 base, and 9 bases lay between the germline ends. CDR3 in DNA: TGTGCCACCAGTGATTTGGGGTCGGTTTCCTACAATGAGCAGTTCTTC. It is translated as CATSDLGSVSYNEQFF.

The chain links TRBV5-1 to TRBJ2-6; 9 bases match TRBD1. Germline assignment: CDR1 SGHRS and CDR2 YFSETQ. Trimming removed 4 bases from V and 0 bases from J; junction bases left unmatched: 5. This CDR3 region has 17 residues. The CDR3 coding sequence is TGCGCCAGCAGCAGTGGGACAGGGACCTCTGGGGCCAACGTCCTGACTTTC. Translated, it gives CASSSGTGTSGANVLTF. The full variable domain, completed using reference TRBV5-1 and TRBJ2-6, is KAGVTQTPRYLIKTRGQQVTLSCSPISGHRSVSWYQQTPGQGLQFLFEYFSETQRNKGNFPGRFSGRQFSNSRSEMNVSTLELGDSALYLCASSSGTGTSGANVLTFGAGSRLTVL.

The gene calls are TRBV4-3 and TRBJ2-1; 8 nucleotides line up with TRBD2. Germline lookup yields CDR1 LGHNA and CDR2 YSLEER. V lost 1 base to trimming and J lost 2 bases; unmatched junction nucleotides: 7. This CDR3 comprises 17 residues. Written as DNA, the CDR3 is TGCGCCAGCAGCCAAGTATTTGCGGGGGGACCCTACAATGAGCAGTTCTTC. Protein sequence: CASSQVFAGGPYNEQFF.

In this sample, this clonotype turned up a few times. J is TRBJ1-1 and V is TRBV7-2; D might be TRBD1 (5 bases). V shed 3 bases and J shed 4 bases, with 15 bases lying between them. This CDR3 has 15 amino acids. The germline V gene has CDR1 SGHTA and CDR2 FQGNSA. The CDR3 bases are TGTGCCAGCAGCTTGGAGGGGCGCCTCGGCACTGAAGCTTTCTTT. Protein product: CASSLEGRLGTEAFF.

This chain uses TRBV6-5 with TRBJ1-5; D gene unclear. CDR3 length: 15 residues. Germline CDR1 is MNHEY and CDR2 is SVGAGI. V was shortened by 8 bases and J by 0 bases, with 14 bases between the two germline ends. The CDR3 loop is CASSAGLYSNQPQHF. Here the CDR3 DNA reads TGTGCCAGCTCGGCAGGCCTTTATAGCAATCAGCCCCAGCATTTT.

The sample holds one count of this clonotype. A much larger clone differs from this one at a single base, so this may be a read error. V and J are TRBV6-5 and TRBJ1-2, with D perhaps matching TRBD1 (5 bases). Per germline, CDR1 MNHEY and CDR2 SVGAGI. This CDR3 has 15 amino acids. CDR3 coding DNA: TGTGTCAGCAGTTACACGGGACGGAACCTCTATGGCTACACCTTC. Translating it yields CVSSYTGRNLYGYTF.

This clonotype turned up a few times. The chain employs TRBV29-1 and TRBJ2-3, with 13 bases aligning to TRBD2. After removal of 3 bases from V and 1 base from J, the junction contained 4 bases not matched to a gene. The CDR3 extends over 16 amino acids. Germline V gene data show CDR1 as SQVTM and CDR2 as ANQGSEA. CDR3: CSVDAGLAGGTDTQYF. The DNA for the CDR3 is TGCAGCGTTGATGCTGGACTAGCGGGGGGCACAGATACGCAGTATTTT.